This record covers a single T cell receptor (beta chain). Its antigen is currently unknown. One end of the junction does not line up with germline, which may come from a read error. The sample belongs to a study of cytomegalovirus exposure and HLA in healthy donors. Study observations and caveats: In the analysis, some V segments, TRBV6-2 and TRBV6-3 included, were excluded as indistinguishable. Sequencing depth roughly uniform across donors was assumed in presence/absence analyses.

The CDR3 sequence is 16 residues long. In germline, CDR1 is SGHVS, CDR2 FQNEAQ. PCR was performed using 60 Vbeta and 13 Jbeta primers. TCRdb's table, derived via immunoSEQ multiplex PCR, lists solely in-frame clones and lacks some. The data contain approximately 150,000 clones, about 61% of them seen just once; the ten biggest clones take up around 1.9%. The V and J genes are TRBV7-8 and TRBJ1-4, with D unresolved. The source material was PBMCs. This TCR came from a male donor in good health and CMV-seronegative. CDR3 sequence: CACSHLSGATNEKLFF. The CDR3 nucleotides read TGTGCCTGCAGCCATTTATCGGGAGCAACTAATGAAAAACTGTTTTTT. The full variable domain, completed using reference TRBV7-8 and TRBJ1-4, is GAGVSQSPRYKVAKRGQDVALRCDPISGHVSLFWYQQALGQGPEFLTYFQNEAQLDKSGLPSDRFFAERPEGSVSTLKIQRTQQEDSAVYLCACSHLSGATNEKLFFGSGTQLSVL.